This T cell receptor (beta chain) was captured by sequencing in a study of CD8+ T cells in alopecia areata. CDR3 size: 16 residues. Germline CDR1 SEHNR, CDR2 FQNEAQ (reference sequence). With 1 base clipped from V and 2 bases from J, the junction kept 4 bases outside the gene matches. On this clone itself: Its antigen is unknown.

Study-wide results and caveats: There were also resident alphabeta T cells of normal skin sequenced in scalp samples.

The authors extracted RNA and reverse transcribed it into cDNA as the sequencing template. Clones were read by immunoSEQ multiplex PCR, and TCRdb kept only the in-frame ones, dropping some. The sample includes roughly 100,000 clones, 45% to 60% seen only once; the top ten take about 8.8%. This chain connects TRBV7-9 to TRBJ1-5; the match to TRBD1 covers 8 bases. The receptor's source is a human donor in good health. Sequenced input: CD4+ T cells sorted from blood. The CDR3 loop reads CASSLGTGSGNQPQHF. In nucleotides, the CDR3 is TGTGCCAGCAGCTTAGGGACAGGGTCTGGCAATCAGCCCCAGCATTTT.